This note documents a single TCR beta chain sequence. Its antigen is unidentified. The data are from a study of cytomegalovirus exposure and HLA in healthy donors. Broader study findings: Most TCR sequences were uncommon, yet certain public TCRs appeared in many donors. About 87% or about 30% of the time was how often most TCR beta V segments were productive, according to an earlier analysis. Accurate HLA-A and HLA-B prediction from TCR beta sequences was reported for most subjects.

After removal of 4 bases from V and 6 bases from J, the junction contained 7 bases not matched to a gene. Germline CDR1 is SGHTS and CDR2 is YDEGEE. This CDR3 has 16 amino acids. Researchers ran the PCR with 60 Vbeta and 13 Jbeta primers. Only in-frame clones appear in the TCRdb table, and some are missing; sequencing was by immunoSEQ multiplex PCR. The sample consists of approximately 130,000 clones, about three quarters of them appearing once. When sampled, the donors appeared nominally healthy, though they likely had unrecorded immune exposures. The sample comprised PBMCs. The TCR comes from a middle-aged woman in good health and CMV-seronegative. V gene TRBV5-8 combines with J gene TRBJ2-1; 13 nucleotides match TRBD2. CDR3 in DNA: TGTGCCAGCAGCCGGCCGGGACTAGCGGGGTTCAATGAGCAGTTCTTC. Translated: CASSRPGLAGFNEQFF. The whole variable domain, filled in from reference TRBV5-8 and TRBJ2-1, reads EAGVTQSPTHLIKTRGQQATLRCSPISGHTSVYWYQQALGLGLQFLLWYDEGEERNRGNFPPRFSGRQFPNYSSELNVNALELEDSALYLCASSRPGLAGFNEQFFGPGTRLTVL.